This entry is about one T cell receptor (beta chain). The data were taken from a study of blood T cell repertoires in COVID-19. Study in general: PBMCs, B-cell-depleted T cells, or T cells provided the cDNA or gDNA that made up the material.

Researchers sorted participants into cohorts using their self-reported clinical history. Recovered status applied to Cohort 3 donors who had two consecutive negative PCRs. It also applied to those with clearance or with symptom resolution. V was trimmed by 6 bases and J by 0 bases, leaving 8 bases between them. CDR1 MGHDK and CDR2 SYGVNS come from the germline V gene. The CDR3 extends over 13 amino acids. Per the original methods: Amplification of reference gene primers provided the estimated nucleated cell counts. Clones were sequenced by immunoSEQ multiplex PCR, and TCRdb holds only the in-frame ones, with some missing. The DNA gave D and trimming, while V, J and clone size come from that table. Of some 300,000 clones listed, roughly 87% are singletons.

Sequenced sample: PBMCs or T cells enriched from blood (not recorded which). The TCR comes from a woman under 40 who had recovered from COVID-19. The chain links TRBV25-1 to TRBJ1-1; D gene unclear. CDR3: CASRGVVNTEAFF. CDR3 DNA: TGTGCCAGCAGAGGAGTCGTGAACACTGAAGCTTTCTTT. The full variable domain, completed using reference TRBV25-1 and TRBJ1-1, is EADIYQTPRYLVIGTGKKITLECSQTMGHDKMYWYQQDPGMELHLIHYSYGVNSTEKGDLSSESTVSRIRTEHFPLTLESARPSHTSQYLCASRGVVNTEAFFGQGTRLTVV.